The rows below give T cell receptor beta chains drawn from one sample of a study of blood T cell repertoires in COVID-19. Only in-frame clones appear in the TCRdb table, and some are missing; sequencing was by immunoSEQ multiplex PCR. This table holds some 230,000 clones, over 75% found once. The sample was PBMCs or T cells enriched from blood (not recorded which). The receptor source for this set is a woman aged 18 to 35 in a cohort exposed to, infected with or recovered from COVID-19 (not recorded which). Both conserved end residues are part of each CDR3. Fields, in order: D gene, clone size, V gene, J gene, CDR3 protein, CDR3 DNA. The D gene is left open where the match is weak. Where a row states a size, it is once, few, many or the class of an expanded clone; other rows omit it.

TRBD2	once	TRBV7-2	TRBJ2-7	CASSAPDPREASYEQYF	TGTGCCAGCAGCGCCCCCGATCCGCGGGAGGCCTCCTACGAGCAGTACTTC
NA	NA	TRBV19	TRBJ1-5	CASTSSPGGNQPQHF	TGTGCCAGTACCTCAAGTCCAGGCGGCAATCAGCCCCAGCATTTT
TRBD2	NA	TRBV6-5	TRBJ2-1	CASKRAGGLLEQFF	TGTGCCAGTAAAAGGGCGGGGGGGTTACTTGAGCAGTTCTTC
TRBD2	NA	TRBV30	TRBJ2-3	CAASWGGTSTDTQYF	TGTGCCGCCTCATGGGGGGGTACTAGCACAGATACGCAGTATTTT
NA	NA	TRBV18	TRBJ1-1	CASSSGGGTEAFF	TGTGCCAGCTCTTCGGGGGGTGGGACTGAAGCTTTCTTT
NA	NA	TRBV7-3	TRBJ2-1	CASSLGQANEQFF	TGTGCCAGCAGCTTAGGGCAGGCCAATGAGCAGTTCTTC
NA	NA	TRBV5-6	TRBJ1-2	CASIPGDQKYGYTF	TGTGCCAGCATTCCCGGAGACCAAAAATATGGCTACACCTTC
TRBD2	NA	TRBV5-4	TRBJ2-5	CASSLAPGRGGQETQYF	TGTGCCAGCAGCTTGGCCCCGGGGCGGGGGGGCCAGGAGACCCAGTACTTC
TRBD2	once	TRBV19	TRBJ2-1	CASSSTGTRSREQFF	TGTGCCAGTAGTTCCACCGGGACTAGAAGTAGAGAGCAGTTCTTC
NA	NA	TRBV12-5	TRBJ1-5	CASAGSNQPQHF	TGTGCTAGTGCCGGGAGCAATCAGCCCCAGCATTTT
NA	NA	TRBV15	TRBJ1-5	CATSRDKNIGNQPQHF	TGTGCCACCAGCAGAGATAAGAACATTGGCAATCAGCCCCAGCATTTT
NA	NA	TRBV6-5	TRBJ2-7	CASSYNSAVGSYEQYF	TGTGCCAGCAGTTACAATTCTGCAGTTGGCTCCTACGAGCAGTACTTC
NA	NA	TRBV6-5	TRBJ2-7	CASSYRTFSYEQYF	TGTGCCAGCAGTTACAGGACATTCTCCTACGAGCAGTACTTC
TRBD2	NA	TRBV19	TRBJ2-1	CASNREGLGNEQFF	TGTGCCAGTAATCGGGAGGGCCTGGGGAATGAGCAGTTCTTC
NA	NA	TRBV18	TRBJ1-1	CASSPLDSPTEAFF	TGTGCCAGCTCACCCTTGGACAGCCCGACTGAAGCTTTCTTT
NA	NA	TRBV28	TRBJ2-6	CASSLSLGRYSGANVLTF	TGTGCCAGCAGTTTATCATTGGGCAGATACTCTGGGGCCAACGTCCTGACTTTC
NA	NA	TRBV11-2	TRBJ1-4	CASSSWAEDEKLFF	TGTGCCAGCAGCTCATGGGCAGAAGATGAAAAACTGTTTTTT
TRBD2	NA	TRBV4-2	TRBJ2-7	CASSQDRGDLSYEQYF	TGTGCCAGCAGCCAAGATCGGGGGGACCTCTCCTACGAGCAGTACTTC
NA	few	TRBV4-1	TRBJ2-7	CASSQEFVSYEQYF	TGCGCCAGCAGCCAAGAGTTCGTATCCTACGAGCAGTACTTC
TRBD1	NA	TRBV9	TRBJ2-5	CASSPRDSFVETQYF	TGTGCCAGCAGCCCCCGGGACAGTTTCGTAGAGACCCAGTACTTC
TRBD2	NA	TRBV19	TRBJ2-1	CASSKLAGGYNEQFF	TGTGCCAGTAGTAAGCTAGCGGGGGGGTACAATGAGCAGTTCTTC
NA	NA	TRBV24-1	TRBJ1-3	CATSDPQGSGNTIYF	TGTGCCACCAGTGATCCCCAGGGGTCTGGAAACACCATATATTTT
NA	NA	TRBV6-1	TRBJ1-2	CASSETVGVNYGYTF	TGTGCCAGCAGTGAAACGGTAGGGGTTAACTATGGCTACACCTTC
TRBD2	NA	TRBV3-1/TRBV3-2	TRBJ2-2	CASSPDRGLAGAGELFF	TGTGCCAGCAGCCCCGACAGAGGACTAGCGGGAGCTGGGGAGCTGTTTTTT
NA	NA	TRBV3-1/TRBV3-2	TRBJ2-2	CASSFTGTGELFF	TGTGCCAGCAGCTTCACAGGGACCGGGGAGCTGTTTTTT
TRBD2	NA	TRBV7-9	TRBJ2-7	CASSLEGGRAGEQYF	TGTGCCAGCAGCTTAGAGGGCGGGAGAGCGGGGGAGCAGTACTTC
NA	NA	TRBV3-1/TRBV3-2	TRBJ2-5	CASSPREETQYF	TGTGCCAGCAGCCCGAGGGAGGAGACCCAGTACTTC
NA	NA	TRBV19	TRBJ1-2	CASSIQGQSGYGYTF	TGTGCCAGTAGTATCCAAGGACAGTCGGGCTATGGCTACACCTTC
NA	NA	TRBV19	TRBJ2-7	CASSFFSGTSYEQYF	TGTGCCAGTAGTTTCTTCAGCGGTACTTCCTACGAGCAGTACTTC
TRBD1	NA	TRBV11-3	TRBJ1-6	CASSLRTGGSNSPLHF	TGTGCCAGCAGCCTCCGGACAGGGGGCAGCAATTCACCCCTCCACTTT
NA	NA	TRBV5-8	TRBJ1-2	CASSQSSGGFYGYTF	TGTGCCAGCAGCCAATCGTCCGGGGGTTTTTATGGCTACACCTTC
NA	once	TRBV28	TRBJ2-3	CASSLPGDTQYF	TGTGCCAGCAGTTTACCCGGGGATACGCAGTATTTT
TRBD2	NA	TRBV15	TRBJ2-7	CATGTSSYEQYF	TGTGCCACCGGGACTAGCTCCTACGAGCAGTACTTC
NA	NA	TRBV2	TRBJ2-1	CASSSRGTDNEQFF	TGTGCCAGCAGTTCCCGCGGGACAGACAATGAGCAGTTCTTC
NA	NA	TRBV5-5	TRBJ2-7	CASSRSSGGLSYEQYF	TGTGCCAGCAGTCGGTCTTCCGGGGGACTCTCCTACGAGCAGTACTTC
NA	few	TRBV12-3/TRBV12-4	TRBJ1-2	CASSPGEGQGYTF	TGTGCCAGCAGCCCCGGGGAGGGTCAGGGCTACACCTTC
NA	NA	TRBV19	TRBJ1-4	CASSLGAEDEKLFF	TGTGCCAGTAGCCTGGGGGCGGAGGATGAAAAACTGTTTTTT
NA	few	TRBV2	TRBJ1-4	CASSEIQAGSNEKLFF	TGTGCCAGCAGTGAGATTCAGGCCGGATCTAATGAAAAACTGTTTTTT
NA	NA	TRBV5-8	TRBJ1-4	CASSLDGEKLFF	TGTGCCAGCAGCCTGGACGGGGAAAAACTGTTTTTT
NA	NA	TRBV19	TRBJ2-7	CASSIGVRIYEQYF	TGTGCCAGTAGTATAGGGGTGAGGATCTACGAGCAGTACTTC
NA	once	TRBV27	TRBJ1-2	CASSPSGAIYGYTF	TGTGCCAGCAGTCCCTCAGGGGCAATCTATGGCTACACCTTC
NA	NA	TRBV19	TRBJ2-1	CARGGTAHSYNEQFF	TGTGCCAGGGGGGGAACAGCTCATTCCTACAATGAGCAGTTCTTC
NA	NA	TRBV5-6	TRBJ2-5	CASSLRVDLETQYF	TGTGCCAGCAGCTTGCGGGTTGATTTAGAGACCCAGTACTTC
NA	NA	TRBV19	TRBJ1-1	CASSIGGLGAPEAFF	TGTGCCAGTAGTATAGGGGGGCTCGGGGCCCCTGAAGCTTTCTTT
NA	once	TRBV7-9	TRBJ2-1	CASIALTRHYYNEQFF	TGTGCCAGCATCGCCCTGACTAGGCACTACTACAATGAGCAGTTCTTC
NA	NA	TRBV2	TRBJ1-6	CASSVTVGNSPLHF	TGTGCCAGCAGCGTGACAGTAGGGAATTCACCCCTCCACTTT
NA	once	TRBV18	TRBJ1-2	CASSLDRLQNYGYTF	TGTGCCAGCTCACTAGACAGGTTACAGAACTATGGCTACACCTTC
NA	NA	TRBV5-8	TRBJ2-2	CASSPLLDTGELFF	TGTGCCAGCAGCCCCCTCCTAGACACCGGGGAGCTGTTTTTT
TRBD2	NA	TRBV5-4	TRBJ2-7	CASSLEGAGGSYEQYF	TGTGCCAGCAGCTTGGAGGGAGCGGGAGGGTCCTACGAGCAGTACTTC
NA	NA	TRBV12-3/TRBV12-4	TRBJ1-1	CASSGQSGTEAFF	TGTGCCAGCAGCGGACAGAGTGGCACTGAAGCTTTCTTT
TRBD1	NA	TRBV4-1	TRBJ1-1	CASSQPLNRGVTEAFF	TGCGCCAGCAGCCAACCATTAAACAGGGGAGTCACTGAAGCTTTCTTT
NA	NA	TRBV11-2	TRBJ2-7	CASSLGGRLYEQYF	TGTGCCAGCAGCTTAGGGGGGCGCCTCTACGAGCAGTACTTC
NA	NA	TRBV10-3	TRBJ1-4	CAIKASTNEKLFF	TGTGCCATCAAAGCTTCAACTAATGAAAAACTGTTTTTT
NA	NA	TRBV19	TRBJ1-5	CASRERSNQPQHF	TGTGCCAGCAGGGAAAGAAGCAATCAGCCCCAGCATTTT
NA	NA	TRBV5-6	TRBJ1-1	CASSLGGRLAFF	TGTGCCAGCAGCTTGGGGGGCCGGCTGGCTTTCTTT
NA	NA	TRBV27	TRBJ2-1	CASAFLVGGQIEQFF	TGTGCCAGCGCTTTTCTGGTGGGAGGCCAGATTGAGCAGTTCTTC